The next 6 T cell receptor beta chains were all read from a single sample in a study of blood T cell repertoires in COVID-19. Sequenced by immunoSEQ multiplex PCR; TCRdb stores in-frame clones only, minus some. The sample comprises roughly 150,000 clones, under 95% of which are singletons, and roughly 2.3% rests with the top ten. The sequencing sample was made of peripheral blood. These receptors were collected from a man between 18 and 35 years old with acute or convalescent COVID-19.

This chain uses TRBV9 with TRBJ1-4; TRBD1 matches 7 bases. The CDR3 runs to 15 residues. The germline CDR1 and CDR2 sequences are SGDLS and YYNGEE. The V and J ends lost 3 bases and 7 bases, in that order; junction bases with no gene match: 9. The CDR3: CASSAQGVVSEKLFF. The CDR3 region has the DNA TGTGCCAGCAGCGCCCAGGGGGTAGTAAGTGAAAAACTGTTTTTT.

The gene calls are TRBV5-1 and TRBJ1-4, with D maybe TRBD1 (5 bases). V lost 0 bases and J 2 bases, leaving 11 bases between the germline ends. Germline V gene lookup returns CDR1 SGHRS and CDR2 YFSETQ. This CDR3 is 16 amino acids long. DNA for the CDR3: TGCGCCAGCAGCTTGGCCACGACAGCGACTAATGAAAAACTGTTTTTT. This gives the protein CASSLATTATNEKLFF.

The chain joins TRBV2 to TRBJ2-3; 12 positions match TRBD2. This CDR3 has 15 amino acids. Germline CDR1 SNHLY, CDR2 FYNNEI. Losses at the gene ends were 6 bases for V and 1 base for J; bases not matched to a gene: 2. CDR3 in DNA: TGTGCCAGCAGCCGACTAGCGGGGGGCACAGATACGCAGTATTTT. This sequence encodes CASSRLAGGTDTQYF.

The chain couples TRBV6-5 to TRBJ2-7; possibly TRBD1 for D (5 bases). The CDR3 contains 15 residues. The germline V gene encodes CDR1 MNHEY and CDR2 SVGAGI. The V end was cut by 2 bases, the J end by 1 base, with 12 bases between. The CDR3 DNA sequence: TGTGCCAGCAGTTACAGGGGTTCCTATTCCTACGAGCAGTACTTC. Amino acids: CASSYRGSYSYEQYF.

This sequence joins TRBV27 and TRBJ2-7; 12 bases align to TRBD2. The V segment lost 4 bases and the J segment 0 bases; nucleotides outside the gene matches: 7. CDR1 MNHEY and CDR2 SMNVEV come from the germline V gene (reference sequence). The CDR3 is made up of 17 amino acids. This CDR3 reads CASSSPGLAGLSYEQYF. The CDR3 region has the DNA TGTGCCAGCAGTTCCCCGGGACTAGCGGGTCTCTCCTACGAGCAGTACTTC.

There are a few counts of this clone. The V and J genes are TRBV24-1 and TRBJ2-7; possibly TRBD1 for D (5 bases). CDR3 length: 14 amino acids. The germline V gene has CDR1 KGHDR and CDR2 SFDVKD. Trimming removed 5 bases from V and 3 bases from J, with 13 bases in between. The CDR3 spells CATSAGKGNYEQYF. The CDR3 bases are TGTGCCACCAGTGCCGGAAAGGGGAACTACGAGCAGTACTTC.